This T cell receptor (beta chain) was obtained from a study of control samples from healthy donors and cancer patients (TCRdb year 2020). The germline V gene encodes CDR1 LGHNT and CDR2 FRNRAP. The CDR3 runs 11 amino acids, cysteine and phenylalanine included. CDR3 DNA only is kept here, 33 bases in frame from base 1. V lost 3 bases and J lost 7 bases; the stretch between them is 4 bases long. Concerning this clone itself: Its antigen is not yet known. Base qualities are not recorded, but no much larger clone differs from it by a single base.

Receptor amplification or capture employed the immunoSEQ multiplex PCR assay. Sourced from immuneACCESS, this table was stored by TCRdb with only in-frame sequences that have V and J called. A share of the clones is absent; for the studies checked, an unresolved V gene accounts for under half, and the remainder has no known explanation. In this sample the table shows tens of thousands of clones, approximately 90% of which occur a single time. The ten top clones hold roughly 6.7% of the sample. The V gene is TRBV12-5 and the J gene is TRBJ2-1; the D gene cannot be named for sure. This clonotype was sampled from a man between 45 and 60 years old in good health. The sample comprised blood. The CDR3 has the sequence CASGFKNEQFF. The DNA is TGTGCTAGTGGTTTTAAAAATGAGCAGTTCTTC.